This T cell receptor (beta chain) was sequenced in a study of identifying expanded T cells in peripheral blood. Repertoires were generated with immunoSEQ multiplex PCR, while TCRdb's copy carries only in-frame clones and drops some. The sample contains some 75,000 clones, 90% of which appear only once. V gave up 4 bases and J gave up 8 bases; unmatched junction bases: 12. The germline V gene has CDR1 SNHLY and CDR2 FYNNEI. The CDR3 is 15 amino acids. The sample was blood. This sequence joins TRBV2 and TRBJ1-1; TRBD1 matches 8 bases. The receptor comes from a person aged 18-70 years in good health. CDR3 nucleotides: TGTGCCAGCAGTGTCCTCCCGGACAGGGTGTCGGAAGCTTTCTTT. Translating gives CASSVLPDRVSEAFF.